The 31 T cell receptor beta chains reported below all come from one sample, sequenced in a study of T cells in Graves' hyperthyroidism and ophthalmopathy. Researchers amplified the TCR beta CDR3 regions from RNA transcripts. HTBI primers drove first-round RT-PCR of the TCR CDR3. TCRdb re-called the multiplex PCR reads through MiXCR, storing one row per CDR3 protein. The profile shows 560,000 or so distinct CDR3 sequences, about 20% of them singletons. Sequencing was performed on blood. All receptors come from a man aged 35-49 years with Graves' ophthalmopathy.

This clonotype has only a few counts. The DNA for the CDR3 is TGTGCCAGCAGGCCTCGTCGCGGGACAGGGGGCTACACTGAAGCTTTCTTT. Its translation is CASRPRRGTGGYTEAFF. This sequence joins TRBV7-9 and TRBJ1-1; 12 positions match TRBD1. J lost 3 bases, V lost 6 bases, and 11 bases had no gene match. CDR1 SEHNR and CDR2 FQNEAQ come from the germline V gene (reference sequence). This CDR3 contains 17 residues.

The chain combines TRBV27 with TRBJ2-7, with a weak D call TRBD2 (6 bases). Trimming took off 2 bases at V and 4 bases at J, with 18 bases between the two ends. Germline values: CDR1 MNHEY, CDR2 SMNVEV (reference sequence). This CDR3 comprises 16 residues. CDR3 loop: CASSLRGIGDFYEQYF. The CDR3 bases are TGTGCCAGCAGTTTACGCGGGATTGGGGATTTTTACGAGCAGTACTTC.

Comment on this clonotype: The junction differs from germline at one of its ends, possibly a read error. This chain connects TRBV5-1 to TRBJ1-3; 7 nucleotides agree with TRBD1. Looked up from germline, CDR1 is SGHRS and CDR2 is YFSETQ. This CDR3 is 17 amino acids long. CDR3 sequence: CASSLRTGDGSGNTIYF. The CDR3 DNA reads TGTGCCAGCAGCCTGAGGACAGGTGACGGGTCTGGAAACACCATATATTTT.

The sample holds a few counts of this clonotype. The chain combines TRBV5-1 with TRBJ1-1; TRBD1 matches at 9 bases. CDR3 size: 15 residues. The V and J ends lost 0 bases and 5 bases, in that order; junction bases with no gene match: 5. Germline V gene lookup returns CDR1 SGHRS and CDR2 YFSETQ. The CDR3 bases are TGCGCCAGCAGCTTGGGGGACAGGGATATTACTGAAGCTTTCTTT. It translates to CASSLGDRDITEAFF.

The V and J genes are TRBV29-1 and TRBJ2-1; D uncertain. The CDR3 totals 17 residues. Germline-derived CDR1 and CDR2 are SQVTM and ANQGSEA. The CDR3 DNA follows: TGCAGTTTAAGGCAAAAAAAAAAAGGGCCCACTGGACATGAGCAGTTCTTC. The encoded protein is CSLRQKKKGPTGHEQFF.

V usage is TRBV7-8 and J usage is TRBJ1-1, with D tentatively TRBD1 (5 bases). The germline V and J ends were trimmed by 5 bases and 10 bases, with 14 bases remaining between them. This CDR3 has 12 amino acids. In germline, CDR1 is SGHVS, CDR2 FQNEAQ. CDR3 DNA: TGTGCCAGCAGCCCGGCGGGGGAGCGAGCTTTCTTT. Its protein is CASSPAGERAFF.

The chain is built from TRBV13 and TRBJ2-7; 8 positions match TRBD2. The CDR3 spans 16 residues. Germline CDR1 reads PRHDT; CDR2 reads FYEKMQ (reference sequence). V was clipped by 5 bases and J by 0 bases; unmatched bases: 9. The CDR3 nucleotides read TGTGCCAGCAGCATGGGAATAGCGGGACTCTCCTACGAGCAGTACTTC. Its protein product is CASSMGIAGLSYEQYF.

This clonotype was seen more than once but under ten times. Written as DNA, the CDR3 is TGTGCCTGGAGTGAACAGCTAGTGAGTGAGCAGTTCTTC. Protein: CAWSEQLVSEQFF. This chain uses TRBV30 with TRBJ2-1; D is uncertain. The CDR3 consists of 13 residues. CDR1 is GTSNPN and CDR2 is SVGIG in the germline V gene (reference sequence). Trimming removed 1 base at V and 9 bases at J, with 13 bases between.

This sequence joins TRBV12-3 or TRBV12-4 and TRBJ1-2, with unresolved D. This CDR3 region has 14 residues. V was cut by 6 bases and J by 7 bases, with 18 bases left in between. The CDR3 nucleotides are TGTGCCAGCAGCCCCCTGGAGGGTCGCGGTGGCTACACCTTC. Encoded protein: CASSPLEGRGGYTF.

The rearrangement links TRBV12-3 or TRBV12-4 to TRBJ2-3; D call uncertain. The CDR3 consists of 12 residues. V was shortened by 6 bases and J by 10 bases, with 14 bases between the two germline ends. CDR3 amino acids: CASSSMGRAQYF. The CDR3 nucleotides read TGTGCCAGCAGCAGTATGGGTAGGGCGCAGTATTTT.

The genes are TRBV2 and TRBJ2-1, with 9 positions matching TRBD2. This CDR3 has 16 amino acids. Germline CDR1 SNHLY, CDR2 FYNNEI. With 7 bases clipped from V and 8 bases from J, the junction kept 15 bases outside the gene matches. The CDR3 sequence is CASIGYGGGGAYEQFF. The DNA of the CDR3 is TGTGCCAGCATCGGATATGGCGGCGGGGGGGCCTATGAGCAGTTCTTC.

Concerning this clonotype: A read error may produce the germline difference seen at one junction end. In nucleotides, the CDR3 is TGTGCCAGCTCACGACTCAGGAGATCCGGCGGAAACGCCATATATTTT. This sequence encodes CASSRLRRSGGNAIYF. The chain is built from TRBV18 and TRBJ1-3; no clear D. The CDR3 extends over 16 amino acids. Germline lookup yields CDR1 KGHSH and CDR2 LQKENI.

This clonotype showed up just once. The rearrangement joins TRBV11-2 to TRBJ2-1; tentatively, D is TRBD1 (6 bases). Trimming cost V 2 bases and J 6 bases, with 17 bases left between them. The CDR3 extends over 16 amino acids. CDR1 is SGHAT, CDR2 FQNNGV, per germline. Here the CDR3 DNA reads TGTGCCAGCAGCTTATACTTAGGGGGTTTCAGCAATGAGCAGTTCTTC. This gives the protein CASSLYLGGFSNEQFF.

Many counts were recorded for this clonotype. The chain carries TRBV3-1 and TRBJ2-7; no definite D call. From germline, CDR1 is LGHDT and CDR2 YNNKEL (reference sequence). The length of the CDR3 is 12 residues. Deletions cut 6 bases from V and 1 base from J, with 7 bases between. CDR3 DNA: TGTGCCAGCAGGGGCCTTTCCTACGAGCAGTACTTC. It codes for CASRGLSYEQYF.

The chain links TRBV6-1 to TRBJ2-2; D gene uncertain. The DNA matches TRBJ1-1 better at its end, which makes the J call doubtful. The CDR3 has 14 amino acids. Germline V gene sequence: CDR1 MNHNS, CDR2 SASEGT. The CDR3: CASSLGPMDIGAFF. The CDR3 DNA reads TGTGCCAGCAGCCTCGGACCCATGGATATAGGAGCTTTCTTT.

This chain joins TRBV30 and TRBJ1-2, with D possibly matching TRBD1 (5 bases). The germline gives CDR1 GTSNPN, CDR2 SVGIG (reference sequence). The CDR3 is 15 residues long. Trimming removed 2 bases at V and 0 bases at J, with 13 bases between. The CDR3, as DNA: TGTGCCTGGAGTAAACAGGTTGTACCTAACTATGGCTACACCTTC. Translation gives CAWSKQVVPNYGYTF.

The chain employs TRBV28 and TRBJ1-5, with TRBD1 as a possible D gene (6 bases). This CDR3 is 13 amino acids long. With 5 bases removed from V and 9 bases from J, the gap between germline ends came to 14 bases. CDR1 is MDHEN, CDR2 SYDVKM, per germline. CDR3 sequence: CASSPTGGRPQHF. The CDR3 DNA follows: TGTGCCAGCAGTCCCACGGGGGGCCGGCCCCAGCATTTT.

In this sample, this clonotype turned up many times. This chain connects TRBV28 to TRBJ2-7, with 10 nucleotides matching TRBD1. The CDR3 sequence is 14 residues long. The germline V gene has CDR1 MDHEN and CDR2 SYDVKM. With V trimmed by 1 base and J by 7 bases, 4 bases remained unmatched. Here the CDR3 reads CASSLFGTGVEQYF. As DNA, the CDR3 is TGTGCCAGCAGTTTATTCGGGACAGGGGTGGAGCAGTACTTC.

The chain uses TRBV10-3 and TRBJ2-7, with D perhaps given as TRBD1 or TRBD2 (6 bases each). The V gene's germline CDR1 is ENHRY and CDR2 SYGVKD. The V end was cut by 2 bases, the J end by 1 base, with 18 bases between. The CDR3 runs 17 residues. CDR3 bases: TGTGCCATCAGTGAGGGGCGAACGGGGGCGGGGTCCTACGAGCAGTACTTC. This gives the protein CAISEGRTGAGSYEQYF.

CDR3 residues: CASSSSGTSLYQETQYF. CDR3 coding DNA: TGTGCCAGCAGCTCCTCCGGGACTAGCCTGTACCAAGAGACCCAGTACTTC. The V gene is TRBV5-6, the J gene TRBJ2-5, with 9 bases aligning to TRBD2. This CDR3 contains 17 residues. Germline V gene sequence: CDR1 SGHDT, CDR2 YYEEEE. Trimming removed 3 bases from V and 0 bases from J; junction bases left unmatched: 9.

In this sample, this clonotype turned up many times. The chain employs TRBV7-2 and TRBJ2-5; D is unclear. V was clipped by 3 bases and J by 6 bases, with 5 bases between them. CDR1 SGHTA and CDR2 FQGNSA come from the germline V gene. The CDR3 runs to 11 residues. DNA of the CDR3: TGTGCCAGCAGCTTGACGAAGACCCAGTACTTC. Translating it yields CASSLTKTQYF.

This clonotype was recorded a few times. A read error may explain this, as a much larger clone is one base away. The chain links TRBV7-9 to TRBJ2-3; 9 nucleotides line up with TRBD2. V dropped 9 bases and J dropped 2; count of bases not matched to a gene: 9. Germline values: CDR1 SEHNR, CDR2 FQNEAQ (reference sequence). This CDR3 spans 15 amino acids. CDR3 bases: TGTGCCAGTGTCCCGAGACTAGCGGACACAGATACGCAGTATTTT. It codes for CASVPRLADTDTQYF. Full variable domain (outside the CDR3, taken from reference TRBV7-9 and TRBJ2-3): DTGVSQNPRHKITKRGQNVTFRCDPISEHNRLYWYRQTLGQGPEFLTYFQNEAQLEKSRLLSDRFSAERPKGSFSTLEIQRTEQGDSAMYLCASVPRLADTDTQYFGPGTRLTVL.

This clonotype was seen more than once but under ten times. The genes are TRBV6-1 and TRBJ1-4; D gene unclear. V was pared by 2 bases and J by 4 bases, with 11 bases between. The germline V gene encodes CDR1 MNHNS and CDR2 SASEGT. The CDR3 has 15 residues. This chain's CDR3 is CASSEFRSFNEKLFF. In nucleotides, the CDR3 is TGTGCCAGCAGTGAATTTAGGAGTTTTAATGAAAAACTGTTTTTT.

This clonotype turned up a few times. This chain links TRBV7-9 with TRBJ2-3; TRBD1 matches at 7 bases. Germline V gives CDR1 SEHNR, CDR2 FQNEAQ (reference sequence). The J segment lost 6 bases and the V segment lost 5 bases, leaving 20 bases of the junction unmatched. This CDR3 has 18 residues. CDR3 sequence: CASSRPGDSDERKDTQYF. The CDR3 DNA reads as TGTGCCAGCAGCCGCCCCGGGGACAGCGATGAGAGGAAGGATACGCAGTATTTT.

The CDR3 nucleotides are TGTGCCAGCAGCTTCCAGGGATCCGGGGCCAACGTCCTGACTTTC. Translated, it gives CASSFQGSGANVLTF. The V call is TRBV5-6, the J call TRBJ2-6; a weak D match, TRBD1 (5 bases). The ends were cut back, 2 bases at V and 4 bases at J, with 10 bases in the middle. CDR3 length: 15 amino acids. Germline V gene sequence: CDR1 SGHDT, CDR2 YYEEEE.

In its sample, this clonotype was seen many times. The genes are TRBV20-1 and TRBJ2-5, with D perhaps TRBD1 (5 bases). The V gene's germline CDR1 is DFQATT and CDR2 SNEGSKA (reference sequence). Trimming removed 3 bases from V and 6 bases from J, with 14 bases in between. CDR3 size: 13 residues. In nucleotides, the CDR3 is TGCAGTGCTAGTTTAGGGGCCTTGAAGACCCAGTACTTC. Protein sequence: CSASLGALKTQYF.

A single count supports this clonotype. Given a much more abundant clone one base away, this may be a read error. The J gene is TRBJ2-5, the V gene TRBV28; 8 positions match TRBD2. This CDR3 comprises 14 residues. Germline V lookup: CDR1 MDHEN, CDR2 SYDVKM. V was clipped by 6 bases and J by 7 bases; unmatched bases: 10. The CDR3 DNA is TGTGCCAGCAGCGTGACTAGCGAGTTTGGGACCCAGTACTTC. Translation: CASSVTSEFGTQYF.

The chain couples TRBV30 to TRBJ2-7; TRBD1 aligns across 12 bases. V lost 3 bases to trimming and J lost 4 bases; unmatched junction nucleotides: 7. This CDR3 has 15 amino acids. CDR1 GTSNPN and CDR2 SVGIG come from the germline V gene (reference sequence). The CDR3 region has the DNA TGTGCCTGGAGGGCCGGGACAGGGGGCTCGTACGAGCAGTACTTC. Translated, it gives CAWRAGTGGSYEQYF.

This clonotype has a handful of counts. This chain links TRBV5-1 with TRBJ2-1; a weak D match, TRBD1 (6 bases). Trimming pared 4 bases from V and 7 bases from J, leaving 18 bases between. The CDR3 loop spans 15 amino acids. Germline CDR1 SGHRS, CDR2 YFSETQ. The CDR3: CASSTGTTYGNEQFF. For the CDR3, the DNA is TGCGCCAGCAGCACCGGGACAACGTATGGGAATGAGCAGTTCTTC.

V is TRBV3-1 and J is TRBJ2-2; 7 bases map to TRBD2. This CDR3 region has 16 residues. Germline CDR1 LGHDT, CDR2 YNNKEL (reference sequence). J lost 1 base, V lost 2 bases, and 4 bases had no gene match. The CDR3 sequence is CASSQILALNTGELFF. For the CDR3, the DNA is TGTGCCAGCAGCCAAATACTAGCGCTGAACACCGGGGAGCTGTTTTTT.

This clonotype was observed a handful of times. V gene TRBV29-1 combines with J gene TRBJ2-1; 9 nucleotides match TRBD2. Losses at the gene ends were 3 bases for V and 5 bases for J; bases not matched to a gene: 8. This CDR3 contains 15 residues. Germline V gene sequence: CDR1 SQVTM, CDR2 ANQGSEA. This CDR3 reads CSVDNHAGGDNEQFF. The DNA of the CDR3 is TGCAGCGTTGATAATCATGCGGGAGGGGACAATGAGCAGTTCTTC.